The present T cell receptor beta chain was sequenced within a study of T cells in Graves' hyperthyroidism and ophthalmopathy. Whole-study results and caveats: With a median lead of roughly 6.8 months before onset, the model predicted ophthalmopathy.

Amplification of TCR beta CDR3 regions was performed using RNA transcripts as template. With the HTBI primer set, the TCR CDR3 went through a first round of RT-PCR. In TCRdb, the multiplex PCR reads were re-called with MiXCR into one record per CDR3 protein. The sample records fewer than 450,000 distinct CDR3 sequences, roughly 15% being singletons. This CDR3 spans 17 amino acids. The germline V gene has CDR1 SGHRS and CDR2 YFSETQ. J gave up 9 bases and V 4 bases, and 10 bases lay outside the gene matches. This clonotype was recorded a few times. Its target is unknown. Any patient presenting with uncontrolled infection, other autoimmune disease, pregnancy or lactation was left out. Thyroid ultrasound and orbital computed tomography, with clinical symptoms and serum thyroxine and TRAb, informed diagnoses.

Sequencing input: blood. The receptor was isolated from a woman aged 55-70 years with Graves' ophthalmopathy. The chain is built from TRBV5-1 and TRBJ2-1; 16 nucleotides match TRBD2. CDR3 residues: CASSPRPGLAGGFEQFF. The CDR3 DNA reads as TGCGCCAGCAGCCCGCGACCGGGACTAGCGGGAGGGTTTGAGCAGTTCTTC.